This is a list of T cell receptor beta chains from one sample in a study of T cell responses to AZD1222 COVID-19 vaccine. TCRdb keeps only in-frame clones here, not all; method: immunoSEQ multiplex PCR. The top ten hold roughly 5.9% of the sample, which has 100,000 to 150,000 clones, over 90% seen once. The sample consisted of peripheral blood, taken on day 0 of AZD1222 vaccination. These receptors were taken from an adult in good health. The CDR3 runs from the conserved cysteine through the conserved F or W. The D gene is left open where the match is weak. Part of the rows lack a size; the others show once, few, many or a class for expanded clones.

>TRBJ1-1|-|TRBV6-2/TRBV6-3|-
TGTGCCAGCAGCAGGATGCGGGTGACTGAAGCTTTCTTT
CASSRMRVTEAFF
>TRBJ2-7|TRBD2|TRBV6-6|once
TGTGCCAGCATAAAGCGTAGCGGGGACTACGAGCAGTACTTC
CASIKRSGDYEQYF
>TRBJ2-3|-|TRBV28|-
TGTGCCAGCAGCCCTCTCGGCCCAGATACGCAGTATTTT
CASSPLGPDTQYF
>TRBJ1-5|-|TRBV28|-
TGTGCCAGCAGGGTGGGAGCTCAGCCCCAGCATTTT
CASRVGAQPQHF
>TRBJ2-7|TRBD1|TRBV19|-
TGTGCCAGTAGTACAGGACAGGGAAAGGTCTACGAGCAGTACTTC
CASSTGQGKVYEQYF
>TRBJ1-2|TRBD1|TRBV30|-
TGTGCCTGGAGTTGGAGACAGGGCGGCTATGGCTACACCTTC
CAWSWRQGGYGYTF
>TRBJ2-2|TRBD1|TRBV5-1|-
TGCGCCAGCAGCTTTGGACAGGGAGCCGGGGAGCTGTTTTTT
CASSFGQGAGELFF
>TRBJ2-1|TRBD1|TRBV18|-
TGTGCCAGCTCACCACCGCGGGACAGGGCCAATGAGCAGTTCTTC
CASSPPRDRANEQFF
>TRBJ1-1|TRBD1|TRBV27|-
TGTGCCAGCAGTACTCTCGGACAGGGCCTAGTGAACACTGAAGCTTTCTTT
CASSTLGQGLVNTEAFF
>TRBJ1-2|-|TRBV19|-
TGTGCCAGTAGTGGTAGGGTGCATGGCTACACCTTC
CASSGRVHGYTF
>TRBJ1-1|-|TRBV2|-
TGTGCCAGCAGTGCTAGGGGGAGAGAAGCTTTCTTT
CASSARGREAFF
>TRBJ2-7|-|TRBV14|-
TGTGCCAGCAGCCAAGTGCCGCGCGACAAGTACTACGAGCAGTACTTC
CASSQVPRDKYYEQYF
>TRBJ1-1|-|TRBV4-2|-
TGTGCCAGCAGCCCGCGGTGGGGGGATGGGAACACTGAAGCTTTCTTT
CASSPRWGDGNTEAFF
>TRBJ1-5|-|TRBV30|-
TGTGCCTGGAGTGGGGGGGGCGATCAGCCCCAGCATTTT
CAWSGGGDQPQHF
>TRBJ2-7|-|TRBV1|once
TGCACCAGCAGGGTGACAGGGGGATTATACGAGCAGTACTTC
CTSRVTGGLYEQYF
>TRBJ1-1|-|TRBV7-3|-
TGTGCCAGCAGCTCACAGGATATGAACACTGAAGCTTTCTTT
CASSSQDMNTEAFF
>TRBJ2-3|-|TRBV6-4|-
TGTGCCAGCAGCGATCGGGGGGCCCATACAGATACGCAGTATTTT
CASSDRGAHTDTQYF
>TRBJ1-1|-|TRBV19|-
TGTGCCAGCGGGAGATGGAACACTGAAGCTTTCTTT
CASGRWNTEAFF
>TRBJ2-6|TRBD1|TRBV15|-
TGTGCCACCAGCAGGGGAATAGGGGGCGGGGCCAACGTCCTGACTTTC
CATSRGIGGGANVLTF
>TRBJ1-3|TRBD1|TRBV4-1|-
TGCGCCAGCAGCCTCCCTCCGACAGGGCAGAACACCATATATTTT
CASSLPPTGQNTIYF
>TRBJ2-1|TRBD2|TRBV5-6|-
TGTGCCAGCAGCCCCCTAGCGGGAGGCGCTTACAATGAGCAGTTCTTC
CASSPLAGGAYNEQFF
>TRBJ2-1|TRBD2|TRBV9|-
TGTGCCAGCAGCGTAGGTTCTAGCGGGAGTTACAATGAGCAGTTCTTC
CASSVGSSGSYNEQFF
>TRBJ1-6|TRBD1|TRBV6-5|-
TGTGCCAGCAGTTTGATTGGGACAGGGGGCTCACCCCTCCACTTT
CASSLIGTGGSPLHF
>TRBJ1-6|-|TRBV9|once
TGTGCCAGCAGCGTAGGACGTGACCCCCTCTCACCCCTCCACTTT
CASSVGRDPLSPLHF